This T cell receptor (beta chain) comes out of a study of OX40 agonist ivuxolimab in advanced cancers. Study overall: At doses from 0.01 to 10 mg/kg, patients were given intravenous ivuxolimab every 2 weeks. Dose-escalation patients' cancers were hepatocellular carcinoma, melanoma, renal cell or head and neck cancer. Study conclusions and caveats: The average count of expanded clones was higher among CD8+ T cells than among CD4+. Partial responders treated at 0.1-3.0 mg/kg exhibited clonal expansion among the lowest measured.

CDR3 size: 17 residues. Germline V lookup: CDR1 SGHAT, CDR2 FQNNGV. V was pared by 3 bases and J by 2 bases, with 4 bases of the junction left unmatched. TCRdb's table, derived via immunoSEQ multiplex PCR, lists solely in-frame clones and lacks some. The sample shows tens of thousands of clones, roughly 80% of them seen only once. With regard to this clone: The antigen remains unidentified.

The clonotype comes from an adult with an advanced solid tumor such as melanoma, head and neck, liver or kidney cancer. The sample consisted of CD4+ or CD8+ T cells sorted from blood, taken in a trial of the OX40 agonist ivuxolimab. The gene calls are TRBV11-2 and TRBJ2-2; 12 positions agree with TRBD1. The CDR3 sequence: CASSFGTGGDNTGELFF. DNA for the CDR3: TGTGCCAGCAGCTTCGGGACAGGGGGCGATAACACCGGGGAGCTGTTTTTT.